This record concerns one T cell receptor (beta chain) sequence. Original processing notes: Quantification of nucleated cells was approximated via reference gene primer amplification. Clones were sequenced by immunoSEQ multiplex PCR, and TCRdb holds only the in-frame ones, with some missing. V, J and clone size were drawn from that table, and D and trimming were deduced from the DNA. This sample carries approximately 350,000 clones, around nine tenths of them seen once, and the ten largest clones take 5.5% to 7.5%. The CDR3 covers 14 residues. Per germline, CDR1 SGHNT and CDR2 YYREEE (reference sequence). V was clipped by 4 bases and J by 8 bases; unmatched bases: 9. This entry comes from a study of blood T cell repertoires in COVID-19. Looking at the study overall: PBMCs, B-cell-depleted T cells, or T cells were the source of the cDNA or gDNA that made up the material.

Sequencing was performed on peripheral blood. This chain uses TRBV5-4 with TRBJ1-2; 9 bases are shared with TRBD1. The receptor was derived from a woman aged 70-85 years with COVID-19, enrolled during active disease. The CDR3: CASSESGTGIGYTF. The CDR3 DNA is TGTGCCAGCAGCGAATCCGGGACAGGGATAGGCTACACCTTC.